One and the same sample provided the 26 T cell receptor beta chains below, sequenced in a study of technical replicates of blood from a few donors (dated by TCRdb to about 2017). Libraries were built with the immunoSEQ multiplex PCR assay. The table was pulled from immuneACCESS by TCRdb, which kept in-frame rearrangements only. Such tables lose some clones; where checked, under half of the loss comes from unresolved V genes, and the rest has no known cause. The sample table contains tens of thousands of clones; only one count was recorded for more than 90% of them. The ten largest clones represent around 0.34% of the sample. Sequenced material: T cells isolated from PBMCs. These receptors all come from a human donor in good health.

The chain couples TRBV19 to TRBJ1-1; no firm D call. Trimming shortened V by 6 bases and J by 3 bases, and 5 bases separated the two germline ends. Germline V gives CDR1 LNHDA, CDR2 SQIVND (reference sequence). There are 11 residues in the CDR3. DNA for the CDR3: TGTGCCAGTAGGGCCTACACTGAAGCTTTCTTT. Its translation: CASRAYTEAFF.

V gene TRBV29-1 combines with J gene TRBJ2-1, with 7 bases fitting TRBD2. CDR1 and CDR2 (germline): SQVTM, ANQGSEA. The V segment lost 7 bases and the J segment 3 bases; nucleotides outside the gene matches: 9. This CDR3 comprises 14 residues. The DNA of the CDR3 is TGCAGCGCTAAAAGCGGGACTATCTACAATGAGCAGTTCTTC. Protein product: CSAKSGTIYNEQFF.

The chain is built from TRBV13 and TRBJ1-3, with D possibly TRBD1 on 6 matching bases. Trimming removed 1 base at V and 2 bases at J, with 9 bases between. Germline values: CDR1 PRHDT, CDR2 FYEKMQ (reference sequence). The CDR3 runs to 15 residues. CDR3 sequence reads: CASSLDRDAGNTIYF. CDR3 DNA sequence: TGTGCCAGCAGCTTAGACAGGGACGCTGGAAACACCATATATTTT.

The chain uses TRBV18 and TRBJ2-7; possibly TRBD1 for D (7 bases). In germline, CDR1 is KGHSH, CDR2 LQKENI. The CDR3 has 14 residues. Trimming took off 9 bases at V and 1 base at J, with 16 bases between the two ends. This CDR3 reads CASTDAGQSYEQYF. CDR3 sequence (DNA): TGTGCCAGTACGGATGCGGGACAGTCCTACGAGCAGTACTTC.

The genes are TRBV4-1 and TRBJ1-1; 8 bases line up with TRBD1. Germline values: CDR1 MGHRA, CDR2 YSYEKL. The CDR3 covers 15 residues. V lost 2 bases, J lost 3 bases, and 5 bases stayed unmatched. The CDR3 bases are TGCGCCAGCAGCCAATATGTGACAGGGGACACTGAAGCTTTCTTT. It codes for CASSQYVTGDTEAFF.

This chain joins TRBV29-1 and TRBJ1-1; D is possibly TRBD1 (6 bases). This CDR3 contains 14 residues. Deletions cut 7 bases from V and 1 base from J, with 16 bases between. CDR1 and CDR2 (germline): SQVTM, ANQGSEA. The CDR3: CSGYGGRGNTEAFF. The CDR3 DNA follows: TGCAGCGGTTACGGGGGGCGCGGGAACACTGAAGCTTTCTTT.

V gene TRBV15 combines with J gene TRBJ1-1; 9 bases align to TRBD1. CDR3 size: 15 residues. The trim removed 2 bases at V and 7 bases at J, leaving 8 bases unmatched. The germline V gene has CDR1 LNHNV and CDR2 YYDKDF (reference sequence). The DNA for the CDR3 is TGTGCCACCAGCAGACCCGGGACAGGGAACGGTGAAGCTTTCTTT. It specifies CATSRPGTGNGEAFF.

This sequence joins TRBV15 and TRBJ1-4; 9 nucleotides match TRBD1. This CDR3 spans 14 amino acids. Germline V lookup: CDR1 LNHNV, CDR2 YYDKDF (reference sequence). Trimming took 8 bases from V and 8 from J; bases not matched to a gene: 9. The CDR3 bases are TGTGCCACCTCGCAGGACAGGGGAACAGAAAAACTGTTTTTT. Residues: CATSQDRGTEKLFF.

This clone appeared once. The J gene is TRBJ2-7, the V gene TRBV5-5; maybe TRBD2 (6 bases). Trimming removed 4 bases at V and 7 bases at J, with 12 bases between. Germline values: CDR1 SGHKS, CDR2 YYEKEE (reference sequence). The CDR3 runs to 12 residues. CDR3 in amino acids: CASSLALGEQYF. CDR3 sequence (DNA): TGTGCCAGCAGCCTAGCGCTGGGGGAGCAGTACTTC.

The chain is built from TRBV12-5 and TRBJ2-3; no reliable D call. The CDR3 spans 12 residues. Germline loops: CDR1 LGHNT, CDR2 FRNRAP. The germline V and J ends were trimmed by 5 bases and 4 bases, with 7 bases remaining between them. The CDR3 sequence: CASGPSSDTQYF. The DNA of the CDR3 is TGTGCTAGTGGTCCCTCCTCAGATACGCAGTATTTT.

This chain links TRBV4-1 with TRBJ2-2; 8 bases agree with TRBD2. The CDR3 runs to 17 residues. Germline V CDR1 and CDR2: MGHRA, YSYEKL. J was trimmed by 1 base and V by 0 bases; bases with no gene match: 4. CDR3 in DNA: TGCGCCAGCAGCCAAGATCGAGCGGGAGTGAACACCGGGGAGCTGTTTTTT. Protein: CASSQDRAGVNTGELFF.

V is TRBV27 and J is TRBJ2-1, with 14 positions matching TRBD2. Per the germline V gene, CDR1 is MNHEY and CDR2 is SMNVEV (reference sequence). J was trimmed by 10 bases and V by 4 bases; bases with no gene match: 9. The CDR3 is made up of 16 amino acids. The CDR3 DNA is TGTGCCAGCAGTTCTTTGACTAGCGGGAGGGCCATAGAGCAGTTCTTC. Translated, it gives CASSSLTSGRAIEQFF.

The J gene is TRBJ2-7, the V gene TRBV27; 8 bases map to TRBD2. This CDR3 is built from 19 residues. The junction had 13 bases not matched to a gene; V was cut back by 0 bases and J by 0 bases. CDR1 and CDR2 from the germline V gene are MNHEY and SMNVEV (reference sequence). The CDR3 loop reads CASSLSIPGGLLSSYEQYF. The CDR3 DNA follows: TGTGCCAGCAGTTTATCGATTCCGGGAGGGCTTCTTAGCTCCTACGAGCAGTACTTC.

The chain links TRBV5-6 to TRBJ1-5; a weak D match, TRBD1 (6 bases). V lost 1 base and J 3 bases, leaving 11 bases between the germline ends. CDR3 length: 15 amino acids. Germline values: CDR1 SGHDT, CDR2 YYEEEE. The CDR3 region has the DNA TGTGCCAGCAGCTTGTTGGGGGCCACCAATCAGCCCCAGCATTTT. Protein product: CASSLLGATNQPQHF.

The gene calls are TRBV9 and TRBJ2-3; 10 bases align to TRBD2. Losses at the gene ends were 4 bases for V and 1 base for J; bases not matched to a gene: 3. Germline V gives CDR1 SGDLS, CDR2 YYNGEE. This CDR3 region has 15 residues. CDR3 sequence: CASSWGTSGTDTQYF. The CDR3 DNA sequence: TGTGCCAGCAGCTGGGGGACTAGCGGCACAGATACGCAGTATTTT.

The chain's CDR3 is CASMSPPKETQYF. The CDR3 nucleotides are TGTGCCAGCATGTCGCCCCCTAAAGAGACCCAGTACTTC. The V gene is TRBV28, the J gene TRBJ2-5; D gene ambiguous. The CDR3 runs 13 residues. Trimming removed 7 bases at V and 3 bases at J, with 12 bases between. The germline CDR1 and CDR2 sequences are MDHEN and SYDVKM. Variable domain in full (rest from reference TRBV28 and TRBJ2-5): DVKVTQSSRYLVKRTGEKVFLECVQDMDHENMFWYRQDPGLGLRLIYFSYDVKMKEKGDIPEGYSVSREKKERFSLILESASTNQTSMYLCASMSPPKETQYFGPGTRLLVL.

The chain carries TRBV6-6 and TRBJ1-2; possibly TRBD1 for D (6 bases). The CDR3 has 13 amino acids. Germline CDR1 and CDR2: MNHNY and SVGAGI (reference sequence). V dropped 4 bases and J dropped 1 base, with 7 bases sitting between them. CDR3 in DNA: TGTGCCAGCAGTTCAGGGGTTAACTATGGCTACACCTTC. Translation gives CASSSGVNYGYTF.

The rearrangement joins TRBV7-6 to TRBJ1-2; 8 nucleotides agree with TRBD1. V was pared by 5 bases and J by 7 bases, with 6 bases of the junction left unmatched. The CDR3 is made up of 13 amino acids. Germline CDR1 is SGHVS and CDR2 is FNYEAQ. The CDR3 is CASSATGAAGYTF. The DNA for the CDR3 is TGTGCCAGCAGCGCGACAGGGGCAGCTGGCTACACCTTC.

J is TRBJ2-3 and V is TRBV10-3; TRBD1 might be the D (6 bases). Trimming cost V 10 bases and J 2 bases, with 13 bases left between them. Germline assignment: CDR1 ENHRY and CDR2 SYGVKD. The CDR3 has 13 amino acids. The CDR3 is CATQQGLTDTQYF. The CDR3 coding sequence is TGTGCCACTCAACAGGGTCTCACAGATACGCAGTATTTT.

The chain links TRBV6-6 to TRBJ1-1; the match to TRBD1 covers 7 bases. V shed 2 bases, J shed 2 bases, and the junction held 2 bases outside the gene matches. The germline V gene has CDR1 MNHNY and CDR2 SVGAGI (reference sequence). The CDR3 totals 14 residues. The CDR3 region has the DNA TGTGCCAGCAGTTACGGGACAGTTAACACTGAAGCTTTCTTT. Translated, it gives CASSYGTVNTEAFF.

This chain uses TRBV7-6 with TRBJ2-1; 9 bases line up with TRBD2. J was trimmed by 12 bases and V by 3 bases; bases with no gene match: 3. This CDR3 is built from 12 residues. Per the germline V gene, CDR1 is SGHVS and CDR2 is FNYEAQ. The CDR3 DNA sequence: TGTGCCAGCAGCTTCGAGCGGGAGGCGCAGTTCTTC. Its protein product is CASSFEREAQFF.

V gene TRBV7-9 combines with J gene TRBJ2-7; possibly TRBD1 for D (6 bases). The CDR3 consists of 12 residues. Deletions cut 5 bases from V and 6 bases from J, with 11 bases between. Germline-derived CDR1 and CDR2 are SEHNR and FQNEAQ (reference sequence). CDR3 sequence reads: CASSLTGSEQYF. The CDR3 DNA is TGTGCCAGCAGCCTGACAGGCAGCGAGCAGTACTTC.

This clone has only one observation. The chain has TRBV11-1 and TRBJ1-3; 7 bases align to TRBD1. The J segment lost 1 base and the V segment lost 5 bases, leaving 5 bases of the junction unmatched. Germline lookup yields CDR1 SGHAT and CDR2 FQDESV (reference sequence). CDR3 length equals 15 residues. The CDR3 protein is CASSPQGTSGNTIYF. The CDR3, as DNA: TGTGCCAGCAGCCCACAGGGGACGTCTGGAAACACCATATATTTT.

The chain combines TRBV16 with TRBJ2-5, with no clear D. CDR3 length: 13 amino acids. The germline gives CDR1 KGHSY, CDR2 FQNENV. V lost 3 bases and J lost 1, with 6 bases in between. The CDR3 sequence: CASSHLIQETQYF. CDR3 DNA sequence: TGTGCCAGCAGCCACCTTATCCAAGAGACCCAGTACTTC.

The CDR3 nucleotides are TGTGCCAGCAGCCGCGTGGGGGGGCCGGATTTCAATTCAGCGGACACCGGGGAGCTGTTTTTT. This codes for CASSRVGGPDFNSADTGELFF. V and J are TRBV21-1 and TRBJ2-2; the table names TRBD2, a call not compared with the DNA. TRBV21-1 is a recognized pseudogene. The length of the CDR3 is 21 residues.

J is TRBJ1-1 and V is TRBV12-5; TRBD1 might be the D (5 bases). This CDR3 is 13 amino acids long. Germline lookup yields CDR1 LGHNT and CDR2 FRNRAP. Trimming shortened V by 6 bases and J by 3 bases, and 11 bases separated the two germline ends. CDR3 region: CASGLGDYTEAFF. The CDR3, as DNA: TGTGCTAGTGGCCTCGGGGACTACACTGAAGCTTTCTTT. The entire variable domain, with the rest obtained from reference TRBV12-5 and TRBJ1-1, is as follows: DARVTQTPRHKVTEMGQEVTMRCQPILGHNTVFWYRQTMMQGLELLAYFRNRAPLDDSGMPKDRFSAEMPDATLATLKIQPSEPRDSAVYFCASGLGDYTEAFFGQGTRLTVV.